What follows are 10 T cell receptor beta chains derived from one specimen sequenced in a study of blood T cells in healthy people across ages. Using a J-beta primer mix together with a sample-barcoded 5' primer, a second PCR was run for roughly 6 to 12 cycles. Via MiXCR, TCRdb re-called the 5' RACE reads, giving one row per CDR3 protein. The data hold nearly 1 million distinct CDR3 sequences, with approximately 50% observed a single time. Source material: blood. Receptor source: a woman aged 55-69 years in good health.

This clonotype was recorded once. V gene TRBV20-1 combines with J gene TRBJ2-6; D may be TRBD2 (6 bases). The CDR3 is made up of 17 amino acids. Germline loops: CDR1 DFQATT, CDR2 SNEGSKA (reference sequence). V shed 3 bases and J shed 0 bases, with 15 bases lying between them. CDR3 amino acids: CSARWGQRVSGANVLTF. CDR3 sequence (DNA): TGCAGTGCTAGGTGGGGCCAGCGGGTCTCTGGGGCCAACGTCCTGACTTTC.

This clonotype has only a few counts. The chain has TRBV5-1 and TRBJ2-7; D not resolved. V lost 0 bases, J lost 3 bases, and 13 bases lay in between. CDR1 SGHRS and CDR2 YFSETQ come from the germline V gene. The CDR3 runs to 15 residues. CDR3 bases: TGCGCCAGCAGCTTGGTATCCAGTAGGAGCTACGAGCAGTACTTC. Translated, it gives CASSLVSSRSYEQYF.

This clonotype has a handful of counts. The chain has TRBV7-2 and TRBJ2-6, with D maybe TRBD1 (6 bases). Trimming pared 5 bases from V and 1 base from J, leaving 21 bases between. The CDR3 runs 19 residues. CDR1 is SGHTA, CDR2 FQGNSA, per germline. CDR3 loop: CASSPRQALVRSGANVLTF. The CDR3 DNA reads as TGTGCCAGCAGCCCCCGACAGGCCTTAGTGAGGTCTGGGGCCAACGTCCTGACTTTC.

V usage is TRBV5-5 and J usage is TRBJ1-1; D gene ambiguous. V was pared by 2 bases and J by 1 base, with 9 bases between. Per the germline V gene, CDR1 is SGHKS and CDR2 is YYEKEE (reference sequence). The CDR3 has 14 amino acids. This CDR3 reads CASSFDGWNTEAFF. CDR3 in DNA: TGTGCCAGCAGCTTCGACGGCTGGAACACTGAAGCTTTCTTT.

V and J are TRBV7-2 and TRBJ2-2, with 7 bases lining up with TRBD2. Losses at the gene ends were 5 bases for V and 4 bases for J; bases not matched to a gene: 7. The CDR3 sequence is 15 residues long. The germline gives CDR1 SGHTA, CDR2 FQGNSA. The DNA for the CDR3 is TGTGCCAGCAGCCAGACAGCGGGATTCACCGGGGAGCTGTTTTTT. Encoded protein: CASSQTAGFTGELFF.

CDR3 region: CASSLRGWGAGANVLTF. The DNA of the CDR3 is TGTGCCAGCAGCTTAAGAGGTTGGGGGGCTGGGGCCAACGTCCTGACTTTC. The rearrangement links TRBV7-6 to TRBJ2-6, with a tentative D call TRBD2 (6 bases). Trimming removed 2 bases at V and 2 bases at J, with 13 bases between. This CDR3 comprises 17 residues. Germline V gene sequence: CDR1 SGHVS, CDR2 FNYEAQ.

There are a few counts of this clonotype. CDR3 bases: TGTGCCAGCAGCCCCCGCGAACCGGGACACGAACCTTATCGACGTCAGCCCCAGCATTTT. Its translation is CASSPREPGHEPYRRQPQHF. This chain links TRBV11-3 with TRBJ1-5; a weak D match, TRBD1 (6 bases). The ends were cut back, 5 bases at V and 6 bases at J, with 32 bases in the middle. CDR1 is SGHNT and CDR2 is YENEEA in the germline V gene. The CDR3 sequence is 20 residues long.

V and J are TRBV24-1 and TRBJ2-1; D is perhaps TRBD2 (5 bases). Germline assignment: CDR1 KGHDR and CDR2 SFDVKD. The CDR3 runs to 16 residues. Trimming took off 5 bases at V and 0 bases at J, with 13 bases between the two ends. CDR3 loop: CATSARRTGSYNEQFF. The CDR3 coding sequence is TGTGCCACCAGTGCCAGGCGGACTGGCTCCTACAATGAGCAGTTCTTC.

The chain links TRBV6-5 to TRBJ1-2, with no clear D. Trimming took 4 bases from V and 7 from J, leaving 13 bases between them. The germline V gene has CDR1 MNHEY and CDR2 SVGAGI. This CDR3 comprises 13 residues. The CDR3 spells CASSSQVAGGYTF. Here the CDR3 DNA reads TGTGCCAGCAGTTCCCAAGTCGCAGGTGGCTACACCTTC.

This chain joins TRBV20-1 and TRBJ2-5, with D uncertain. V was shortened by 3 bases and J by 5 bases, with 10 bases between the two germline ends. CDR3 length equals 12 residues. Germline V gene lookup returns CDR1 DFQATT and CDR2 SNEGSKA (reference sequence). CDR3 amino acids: CSASPRMETQYF. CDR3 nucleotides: TGCAGTGCTAGCCCCAGAATGGAGACCCAGTACTTC.